A selection of T cell receptor delta chains follows, all from one sample in a study of DNA immune sequencing with unique molecular identifiers. TCRdb re-called the multiplex PCR reads with CATT. The sample lists roughly 800 delta-chain clones, 3.2% occurring once. Input material: gamma-delta T cells from PBMCs. Source of these receptors: a human donor in good health. CDR3s include the opening cysteine and the closing phenylalanine or tryptophan. D genes are given only for firm matches. Size values are once, few and many counts, or a class for expanded clones, and some rows have none.

clone size | D gene | J gene | V gene | CDR3 DNA | CDR3 protein
medium-sized | NA | TRDJ1 | TRDV2 | TGTGCCTGTGACACCGCGGCGCGACGTAACGATAAACTCATCTTT | CACDTAARRNDKLIF
medium-sized | TRDD3 | TRDJ1 | TRDV2 | TGTGCCTGTGACACCTTACTGGGGGAACATCTGTACACCGATAAACTCATCTTT | CACDTLLGEHLYTDKLIF
medium-sized | NA | TRDJ1 | TRDV2 | TGTGCCTGTGACACCGTAGGACGCACCCTTTTGAACCGCACCGATAAACTCATCTTT | CACDTVGRTLLNRTDKLIF
few | NA | TRDJ3 | TRDV2 | TGTGCCTGTGACACCGTAACAGAATCCTGGGACACCCGACAGATGTTTTTC | CACDTVTESWDTRQMFF
medium-sized | TRDD3 | TRDJ1 | TRDV2 | TGTGCCTGTGACACAATGGGGGACAAGTCAGGTAAACTCATCTTT | CACDTMGDKSGKLIF
large | TRDD3 | TRDJ1 | TRDV2 | TGTGCCTGTGACACCGTTTCGATATTACTGGGGGACACCGATAAACTCATCTTT | CACDTVSILLGDTDKLIF
medium-sized | NA | TRDJ1 | TRDV2 | TGTGCCTGTTACCCAATGGGGGACACCGATAAACTCATCTTT | CACYPMGDTDKLIF
medium-sized | NA | TRDJ1 | TRDV2 | TGTGCCTGTGATGCGGTACTGGCTATGTACACCGATAAACTCATCTTT | CACDAVLAMYTDKLIF
medium-sized | NA | TRDJ3 | TRDV2 | TGTGCCTGTGACATCACCTTTTCCGGGGCCTCTACTACCCGACAGATGTTTTTC | CACDITFSGASTTRQMFF
medium-sized | TRDD3 | TRDJ3 | TRDV2 | TGTGCCTGTGACCAAGGGGCTTTACGACTGGGGGATACTGACCGGGACACCCGACAGATGTTTTTC | CACDQGALRLGDTDRDTRQMFF
medium-sized | TRDD3 | TRDJ1 | TRDV2 | TGTGCCTGTGACACCGTAGCACCTGGGGGATTCGCCCCCGATAAACTCATCTTT | CACDTVAPGGFAPDKLIF
medium-sized | TRDD3 | TRDJ1 | TRDV2 | TGTGCCTGTGACATTCTGGGGGGATACCAGGATAAACTCATCTTT | CACDILGGYQDKLIF
medium-sized | TRDD3 | TRDJ1 | TRDV2 | TGTGCCTGTGACAAACTGGGGGATACTGACACCGATAAACTCATCTTT | CACDKLGDTDTDKLIF
NA | TRDD3 | TRDJ1 | TRDV2 | TGTGCCTGTGACACCGTGATGGGGGATACGGACCGGGGTTTGCGCACCGATAAACTCATCTTT | CACDTVMGDTDRGLRTDKLIF
medium-sized | TRDD3 | TRDJ1 | TRDV2 | TGTGCCTGTGACATACTGGGGGATACGCGAGTGGATACAAACACCGATAAACTCATCTTT | CACDILGDTRVDTNTDKLIF
medium-sized | NA | TRDJ1 | TRDV2 | TGTGCCTGTGACACCGTTTCAACCCCAAAGCTGGGGCACAGCGATAAACTCATCTTT | CACDTVSTPKLGHSDKLIF
medium-sized | TRDD3 | TRDJ1 | TRDV2 | TGTGCCTGTGACACTCTGGGGGGCGATAAACTCATCTTT | CACDTLGGDKLIF
medium-sized | TRDD3 | TRDJ1 | TRDV2 | TGTGCCTGTGACACAGTGGGAGTTGGGGGATACTTGGACACCGATAAACTCATCTTT | CACDTVGVGGYLDTDKLIF
medium-sized | TRDD3 | TRDJ1 | TRDV2 | TGTGCCTGTGACACGCTTACTGGGGGATACGGCACCGATAAACTCATCTTT | CACDTLTGGYGTDKLIF
medium-sized | TRDD3 | TRDJ1 | TRDV2 | TGTGCCTGTGACCCCCTGGGGGCTCTGTACACCGATAAACTCATCTTT | CACDPLGALYTDKLIF
NA | TRDD3 | TRDJ1 | TRDV2 | TGTGCCTGTGACACCCTGACTCGGTACTGGGGGAATAACACCGATAAACTCATCTTT | CACDTLTRYWGNNTDKLIF
large | TRDD3 | TRDJ1 | TRDV2 | TGTGCCTGTGACACTTTACTGGGGGATACGAGGAACACCGATAAACTCATCTTT | CACDTLLGDTRNTDKLIF
medium-sized | TRDD3 | TRDJ1 | TRDV2 | TGTGCCTGTGACCCCCTGGGGGATCCGTACACCGATAAACTCATCTTT | CACDPLGDPYTDKLIF
medium-sized | TRDD3 | TRDJ1 | TRDV2 | TGTGCCTGTGACACGATTTTACTGGGGGCTATACGGGAGGGCACCGATAAACTCATCTTT | CACDTILLGAIREGTDKLIF
large | NA | TRDJ1 | TRDV2 | TGTGCCTGTGACACTTTGGGGACCTTCTATAAACTCATCTTT | CACDTLGTFYKLIF
large | TRDD3 | TRDJ1 | TRDV2 | TGTGCCTGTGACACCCTAGGGGGGGATACTGTCGATAAACTCATCTTT | CACDTLGGDTVDKLIF
medium-sized | TRDD3 | TRDJ1 | TRDV2 | TGTGCCTGTGACACCGTGGAGGCTGGGGGTTCCACGAATAAACTCATCTTT | CACDTVEAGGSTNKLIF
medium-sized | TRDD3 | TRDJ1 | TRDV2 | TGTGCCTGTGACTCCCTACTGGGGGATACGCGGACTCTGACCGATAAACTCATCTTT | CACDSLLGDTRTLTDKLIF
medium-sized | TRDD3 | TRDJ1 | TRDV2 | TGTGCCTGTGACACCGGATCTTTTTACATGGGGGATAGTCGGACCGATAAACTCATCTTT | CACDTGSFYMGDSRTDKLIF